What follows are 28 T cell receptor beta chains derived from one specimen sequenced in a study of T cells in Graves' hyperthyroidism and ophthalmopathy. It was RNA transcripts that yielded the amplified TCR beta CDR3 regions. A first-round RT-PCR of the TCR CDR3 used the HTBI primer set. TCRdb itself ran the multiplex PCR reads through MiXCR, one entry per CDR3 protein. The sample includes 400,000 to 550,000 distinct CDR3 sequences, approximately 15% seen only once; the top ten take over 15%. Material: blood. These receptor sequences come from a young woman with Graves' hyperthyroidism.

This clonotype was counted ten times or more. This chain uses TRBV18 with TRBJ2-5; D may be TRBD2 (5 bases). This CDR3 has 13 amino acids. V was clipped by 3 bases and J by 4 bases, with 9 bases between them. Germline CDR1 is KGHSH and CDR2 is LQKENI. In DNA, the CDR3 is TGTGCCAGCTCACCGCGGGTAGGAGAGACCCAGTACTTC. This gives the protein CASSPRVGETQYF.

A remark on this clonotype: A much larger clone sits a single nucleotide away, making a read error possible. V and J are TRBV20-1 and TRBJ2-7; 10 bases are a match to TRBD2. The CDR3 is 15 residues long. V shed 0 bases, J shed 6 bases, and the junction held 8 bases outside the gene matches. Germline V gene sequence: CDR1 DFQATT, CDR2 SNEGSKA (reference sequence). The CDR3, as DNA: TGCAGTGCTAGAGATGCGCTAGCGGGAGAAGGCGAGCAGTACTTC. The encoded protein is CSARDALAGEGEQYF.

This clonotype has a handful of counts. The chain employs TRBV5-1 and TRBJ1-6; 9 nucleotides line up with TRBD1. The germline gives CDR1 SGHRS, CDR2 YFSETQ. Trimming took 3 bases from V and 7 from J; bases not matched to a gene: 8. The CDR3 totals 16 residues. DNA for the CDR3: TGCGCCAGCAGCTCATACCAGGGACAGGGCAATTCACCCCTCCACTTT. It yields the protein CASSSYQGQGNSPLHF.

The sample holds many counts of this clonotype. J is TRBJ1-2 and V is TRBV5-8, with unresolved D. V dropped 5 bases and J dropped 6 bases, with 20 bases sitting between them. The CDR3 runs to 15 residues. The germline V gene encodes CDR1 SGHTS and CDR2 YDEGEE. CDR3 amino acids: CASRTEWSGSNGYTF. As DNA, the CDR3 is TGTGCCAGCAGGACGGAATGGTCGGGGAGTAATGGCTACACCTTC.

This clonotype was seen ten or more times. V is TRBV2 and J is TRBJ2-5, with D maybe TRBD2 (6 bases). The CDR3 loop spans 18 amino acids. V was trimmed by 1 base and J by 0 bases, leaving 18 bases between them. The germline CDR1 and CDR2 sequences are SNHLY and FYNNEI. The CDR3 region is CASSEGRWGRRDQETQYF. The DNA of the CDR3 is TGTGCCAGCAGTGAAGGCCGGTGGGGGAGGAGGGACCAAGAGACCCAGTACTTC.

This clonotype was seen repeatedly, ten times or more. The CDR3 spells CASSPDRANEAFF. Here the CDR3 DNA reads TGCGCCAGCAGCCCGGACAGGGCAAATGAAGCTTTCTTT. The gene calls are TRBV5-1 and TRBJ1-1, with 8 bases that match TRBD1. The CDR3 runs 13 residues. The ends lost 4 bases at V and 7 bases at J; junction bases unmatched: 6. Looked up from germline, CDR1 is SGHRS and CDR2 is YFSETQ.

This clonotype appeared many times. The rearrangement uses TRBV12-3 or TRBV12-4 and TRBJ2-7; 7 positions match TRBD1. V shed 4 bases and J 8 bases; nucleotides not matched to a gene: 5. The CDR3 has 12 amino acids. CDR3 loop: CASSSTGEKQYF. CDR3 nucleotides: TGTGCCAGCAGTTCTACAGGGGAAAAGCAGTACTTC.

The chain has TRBV11-2 and TRBJ2-7; TRBD1 matches at 9 bases. CDR1 SGHAT and CDR2 FQNNGV come from the germline V gene. The junction had 10 bases not matched to a gene; V was cut back by 4 bases and J by 9 bases. This CDR3 is built from 14 residues. CDR3 DNA: TGTGCCAGCAGCTCCCGGGACAGGGCATTCAGGCAGTACTTC. Translated: CASSSRDRAFRQYF.

This clonotype came up many times. The V gene is TRBV2, the J gene TRBJ1-1, with 8 bases that match TRBD1. The CDR3 has 14 residues. V was pared by 10 bases and J by 1 base, with 8 bases of the junction left unmatched. The germline gives CDR1 SNHLY, CDR2 FYNNEI. The CDR3 reads CAIVLQGANTEAFF. In DNA, the CDR3 is TGTGCCATCGTACTCCAGGGGGCGAACACTGAAGCTTTCTTT.

This clonotype was found many times. The J gene is TRBJ2-5, the V gene TRBV19; TRBD1 is a possible D gene (5 bases). The CDR3 extends over 14 amino acids. In germline, CDR1 is LNHDA, CDR2 SQIVND (reference sequence). The ends were cut back, 1 base at V and 0 bases at J, with 6 bases in the middle. Here the CDR3 reads CASSIAGNQETQYF. The CDR3, as DNA: TGTGCCAGTAGTATAGCAGGGAACCAAGAGACCCAGTACTTC.

This clonotype was seen ten or more times. The chain employs TRBV27 and TRBJ1-2; 9 positions match TRBD1. The CDR3 length is 14 residues. From germline, CDR1 is MNHEY and CDR2 SMNVEV (reference sequence). J was trimmed by 8 bases and V by 7 bases; bases with no gene match: 11. The CDR3 bases are TGTGCCAGCACCTACTCACAGGGGGCGGGGGGCTACACCTTC. It translates to CASTYSQGAGGYTF.

This clonotype was observed at least ten times. The chain has TRBV12-3 or TRBV12-4 and TRBJ1-5, with 9 bases fitting TRBD1. Trimming removed 5 bases from V and 7 bases from J; junction bases left unmatched: 15. The CDR3 loop spans 17 amino acids. The DNA of the CDR3 is TGTGCCAGCAGTCCCGGGGACAGGGAAGTGAAACGGCAGCCCCAGCATTTT. Its protein is CASSPGDREVKRQPQHF.

This clonotype was seen repeatedly, ten times or more. The chain combines TRBV12-3 or TRBV12-4 with TRBJ1-2; a weak D match, TRBD1 (5 bases). This CDR3 contains 14 residues. With 3 bases removed from V and 2 bases from J, the gap between germline ends came to 10 bases. The CDR3 here is CASSFGTANYGYTF. As DNA, the CDR3 is TGTGCCAGCAGTTTCGGGACCGCAAACTATGGCTACACCTTC.

This clonotype was observed a handful of times. The rearrangement links TRBV28 to TRBJ2-7; D is unresolved. Germline V CDR1 and CDR2: MDHEN, SYDVKM. Deletions cut 6 bases from V and 5 bases from J, with 11 bases between. This CDR3 region has 12 residues. CDR3 DNA: TGTGCCAGCAGCCTCCTGGGTAACGAGCAGTACTTC. It is translated as CASSLLGNEQYF.

This clonotype was seen only a few times. V usage is TRBV14 and J usage is TRBJ1-2, with unresolved D. The germline V gene has CDR1 SGHDN and CDR2 FVKESK. The CDR3 sequence is 13 residues long. Trimming removed 5 bases at V and 4 bases at J, with 11 bases between. The CDR3 region is CASSVGRIYGYTF. The DNA for the CDR3 is TGTGCCAGCAGCGTCGGACGGATCTATGGCTACACCTTC. Complete variable domain (other parts from reference TRBV14 and TRBJ1-2): EAGVTQFPSHSVIEKGQTVTLRCDPISGHDNLYWYRRVMGKEIKFLLHFVKESKQDESGMPNNRFLAERTGGTYSTLKVQPAELEDSGVYFCASSVGRIYGYTFGSGTRLTVV.

This clonotype appeared many times. CDR3 DNA: TGTGCCAGCAGTTTCAAGGGACGGAACTATGGCTACACCTTC. Translation: CASSFKGRNYGYTF. V and J are TRBV12-3 or TRBV12-4 and TRBJ1-2, with D possibly TRBD1 on 5 matching bases. V lost 3 bases and J lost 2, with 10 bases in between. The CDR3 sequence is 14 residues long.

V usage is TRBV10-3 and J usage is TRBJ1-4; the match to TRBD1 covers 7 bases. The CDR3 extends over 14 amino acids. From germline, CDR1 is ENHRY and CDR2 SYGVKD. Trimming at V came to 6 bases and at J to 3 bases, leaving 4 bases not matched to a gene. The CDR3 coding sequence is TGTGCCATCAGCCGACAGGGACCTAATGAAAAACTGTTTTTT. Its protein product is CAISRQGPNEKLFF.

This clonotype was counted many times. J is TRBJ2-2 and V is TRBV11-3; 9 nucleotides match TRBD1. Germline CDR1 reads SGHNT; CDR2 reads YENEEA. After removal of 6 bases from V and 4 bases from J, the junction contained 3 bases not matched to a gene. The length of the CDR3 is 14 residues. The chain's CDR3 is CASRRGQGTGELFF. The CDR3 DNA reads TGTGCCAGCAGAAGGGGACAGGGCACCGGGGAGCTGTTTTTT. The whole variable domain, filled in from reference TRBV11-3 and TRBJ2-2, reads EAGVVQSPRYKIIEKKQPVAFWCNPISGHNTLYWYLQNLGQGPELLIRYENEEAVDDSQLPKDRFSAERLKGVDSTLKIQPAELGDSAVYLCASRRGQGTGELFFGEGSRLTVL.

This clonotype was observed at least ten times. The chain is built from TRBV3-1 and TRBJ2-1; no firm D call. The CDR3 loop spans 11 amino acids. Per germline, CDR1 LGHDT and CDR2 YNNKEL (reference sequence). Deletions cut 8 bases from V and 9 bases from J, with 11 bases between. In nucleotides, the CDR3 is TGTGCCAGCTCCTCGTGGCTTGAGCAGTTCTTC. Its translation is CASSSWLEQFF.

The V and J genes are TRBV20-1 and TRBJ2-7; 8 bases agree with TRBD2. Germline V gene sequence: CDR1 DFQATT, CDR2 SNEGSKA (reference sequence). CDR3 length equals 15 residues. Trimming cost V 8 bases and J 6 bases; bases outside gene matches: 18. The CDR3 sequence: CSSGKSGTREAEQYF. DNA for the CDR3: TGCAGTTCCGGAAAGAGTGGGACTAGGGAGGCCGAGCAGTACTTC.

This clonotype has a handful of counts. The chain couples TRBV9 to TRBJ2-3; no firm D call. CDR1 and CDR2 (germline): SGDLS, YYNGEE. The germline V and J ends were trimmed by 3 bases and 5 bases, with 16 bases remaining between them. The CDR3 covers 15 residues. DNA for the CDR3: TGTGCCAGCAGCGGACGGAAGAGTTTGGGAGATACGCAGTATTTT. Protein: CASSGRKSLGDTQYF.

The genes are TRBV7-2 and TRBJ2-1, with 8 bases lining up with TRBD2. The V and J ends lost 1 base and 1 base, in that order; junction bases with no gene match: 3. The CDR3 spans 16 residues. Per germline, CDR1 SGHTA and CDR2 FQGNSA. CDR3 region: CASSLGTSLSYNEQFF. In nucleotides, the CDR3 is TGTGCCAGCAGCTTAGGGACTAGCCTTTCCTACAATGAGCAGTTCTTC.

In its sample, this clonotype was seen a few times. The rearrangement links TRBV25-1 to TRBJ1-1; the D is unclear. The length of the CDR3 is 15 residues. V shed 3 bases and J shed 0 bases, with 11 bases lying between them. Looked up from germline, CDR1 is MGHDK and CDR2 is SYGVNS. The CDR3 spells CASSEGRILNTEAFF. The DNA of the CDR3 is TGTGCCAGCAGTGAGGGCAGAATATTGAACACTGAAGCTTTCTTT.

This clonotype was counted many times. J is TRBJ1-2 and V is TRBV27, with TRBD1 matching 9 bases. J gave up 3 bases and V 6 bases, and 11 bases lay outside the gene matches. The CDR3 covers 16 residues. Germline V gene lookup returns CDR1 MNHEY and CDR2 SMNVEV (reference sequence). The CDR3 DNA reads as TGTGCCAGCAGCCCAACCCCGGGACAGGGTGACTATGGCTACACCTTC. This encodes CASSPTPGQGDYGYTF.

This clonotype appeared many times. The gene calls are TRBV20-1 and TRBJ1-2; possible D gene TRBD1, 5 bases. Trimming removed 3 bases at V and 8 bases at J, with 16 bases between. CDR1 and CDR2 from the germline V gene are DFQATT and SNEGSKA (reference sequence). This CDR3 contains 13 residues. The CDR3 nucleotides read TGCAGTGCTAGGGGGGTCGAACGCCTAGGCTACACCTTC. Encoded protein: CSARGVERLGYTF.

Concerning this clonotype: A read error is possible here, since a much larger clone lies one base away. The genes are TRBV7-9 and TRBJ1-4; D remains ambiguous. CDR3 length: 19 amino acids. V lost 3 bases to trimming and J lost 0 bases, with 20 bases between them. CDR1 and CDR2 (germline): SEHNR, FQNEAQ (reference sequence). In DNA, the CDR3 is TGTGCCAGCAGCTTTCGCCGCGTCGGACGGCCTGCAACTAATGAAAAACTGTTTTTT. Its translation is CASSFRRVGRPATNEKLFF.

The chain recombines TRBV7-3 with TRBJ2-6; 10 nucleotides align to TRBD1. CDR1 is SGHTA and CDR2 is FQGTGA in the germline V gene. This CDR3 spans 18 amino acids. V lost 4 bases and J lost 3; bases outside the gene matches: 9. The CDR3 sequence is CASSSSGTGVGGANVLTF. The DNA for the CDR3 is TGTGCCAGCAGCTCCTCCGGGACAGGGGTCGGTGGGGCCAACGTCCTGACTTTC.

This clonotype was counted many times. The chain employs TRBV5-6 and TRBJ2-1; perhaps TRBD1 as D (7 bases). Germline CDR1 SGHDT, CDR2 YYEEEE. This CDR3 is built from 16 residues. V was trimmed by 0 bases and J by 3 bases, leaving 13 bases between them. CDR3 loop: CASSLDRGGIYNEQFF. CDR3 coding DNA: TGTGCCAGCAGCTTGGACAGGGGCGGGATCTACAATGAGCAGTTCTTC. Drawing the rest from reference TRBV5-6 and TRBJ2-1, the complete variable domain is DAGVTQSPTHLIKTRGQQVTLRCSPKSGHDTVSWYQQALGQGPQFIFQYYEEEERQRGNFPDRFSGHQFPNYSSELNVNALLLGDSALYLCASSLDRGGIYNEQFFGPGTRLTVL.